The present entry profiles one TCR beta chain with its context. This sample is part of a study of blood T cell repertoires in COVID-19. About the study: Acute and convalescent COVID-19 samples came from the United States, Italy and Spain. T cells, B-cell-depleted T cells, or PBMCs supplied cDNA or gDNA.

In the original processing: From reference gene primer amplification, estimates of nucleated cell counts were derived. Sequencing was performed with immunoSEQ multiplex PCR; in TCRdb, only in-frame clones are kept and a portion is missing. V, J and clone size derive from that table, while D and trimming were established from the DNA sequence. There are about 120,000 clones in the sample; more than 75% occur only once, and almost 4.5% lies in the top ten. The TCR sequence derives from a man aged 35-49 years with acute or convalescent COVID-19. Sequencing input: peripheral blood.

CDR3 in DNA: TGTGCCAGTGCGGAGACAGGATCTGGAAACACCATATATTTT. It codes for CASAETGSGNTIYF. The V call is TRBV19, the J call TRBJ1-3; D perhaps matches TRBD1 (6 bases). Per the germline V gene, CDR1 is LNHDA and CDR2 is SQIVND (reference sequence). The V end was cut by 8 bases, the J end by 1 base, with 12 bases between. The length of the CDR3 is 14 residues.